This entry lists 20 T cell receptor beta chains sequenced from one sample in a study of blood T cell repertoires in COVID-19. The protocol was immunoSEQ multiplex PCR, while the TCRdb copy is restricted to in-frame clones and leaves out a portion. The top ten clones hold 25% to 35% of a sample with 20,000 to 30,000 clones, 82% of them seen once. The sample was peripheral blood. These receptors originate from a human donor in a cohort sampled during active COVID-19.

V gene TRBV19 combines with J gene TRBJ2-3; TRBD2 aligns across 12 bases. Trimming took 5 bases from V and 7 from J; bases not matched to a gene: 7. The CDR3 has 15 residues. Germline values: CDR1 LNHDA, CDR2 SQIVND (reference sequence). Written as DNA, the CDR3 is TGTGCCAGTAGTCGTCCCGGGACTAGCGGGTATACGCAGTATTTT. Translating gives CASSRPGTSGYTQYF.

The V call is TRBV7-2, the J call TRBJ2-5, with unresolved D. With 1 base removed from V and 6 bases from J, the gap between germline ends came to 15 bases. The CDR3 is 15 amino acids. The germline gives CDR1 SGHTA, CDR2 FQGNSA. The CDR3 protein is CASSLGRGPQKTQYF. The CDR3 DNA reads as TGTGCCAGCAGCTTAGGCCGAGGTCCTCAAAAGACCCAGTACTTC.

This chain links TRBV9 with TRBJ2-2, with TRBD2 matching 10 bases. Trimming removed 2 bases from V and 7 bases from J; junction bases left unmatched: 2. The CDR3 consists of 14 residues. In germline, CDR1 is SGDLS, CDR2 YYNGEE. This chain's CDR3 is CASSVGLADGELFF. The CDR3 bases are TGTGCCAGCAGCGTTGGACTAGCGGACGGGGAGCTGTTTTTT.

The V and J genes are TRBV29-1 and TRBJ2-1; 13 nucleotides line up with TRBD2. Germline V lookup: CDR1 SQVTM, CDR2 ANQGSEA. J gave up 15 bases and V 4 bases, and 6 bases lay outside the gene matches. This CDR3 region has 12 residues. This chain's CDR3 is CSVGTSGSLTFF. In nucleotides, the CDR3 is TGCAGCGTTGGGACTAGCGGGAGCTTGACGTTCTTC.

This rearrangement joins TRBV5-1 to TRBJ1-2, with 11 bases matching TRBD1. The CDR3 spans 17 residues. Germline V lookup: CDR1 SGHRS, CDR2 YFSETQ. Trimming took 2 bases from V and 7 from J; bases not matched to a gene: 13. CDR3 amino acids: CASSFGQGAIPVGGYTF. The CDR3 DNA reads as TGCGCCAGCAGCTTCGGACAGGGGGCTATCCCCGTGGGTGGCTACACCTTC.

DNA of the CDR3: TGTGCCAGCAGTTACGGACCAGGGGAAGAGCAGTACTTC. This codes for CASSYGPGEEQYF. V and J are TRBV6-5 and TRBJ2-7; perhaps TRBD1 as D (6 bases). V lost 2 bases, J lost 7 bases, and 12 bases lay in between. This CDR3 has 13 residues. Per the germline V gene, CDR1 is MNHEY and CDR2 is SVGAGI.

This clone was detected once. The chain links TRBV27 to TRBJ1-5, with D perhaps matching TRBD1 (6 bases). V shed 5 bases and J shed 2 bases, with 16 bases lying between them. The CDR3 has 16 amino acids. Germline V CDR1 and CDR2: MNHEY, SMNVEV (reference sequence). Here the CDR3 reads CASSALGGGGNQPQHF. CDR3 bases: TGTGCCAGCAGTGCTCTGGGGGGGGGCGGCAATCAGCCCCAGCATTTT.

This chain joins TRBV6-6 and TRBJ1-1; 7 bases are shared with TRBD1. Losses at the gene ends were 6 bases for V and 7 bases for J; bases not matched to a gene: 11. Germline V CDR1 and CDR2: MNHNY, SVGAGI (reference sequence). This CDR3 has 14 amino acids. CDR3 in amino acids: CASRGDRERDEAFF. The CDR3 nucleotides read TGTGCCAGCAGGGGTGACAGGGAGCGAGATGAAGCTTTCTTT.

V is TRBV6-5 and J is TRBJ2-5; 9 bases match TRBD2. Trimming removed 0 bases from V and 3 bases from J; junction bases left unmatched: 2. The V gene's germline CDR1 is MNHEY and CDR2 SVGAGI. The CDR3 totals 15 residues. The CDR3 DNA reads TGTGCCAGCAGTTACTCGAGACTAGCGGAAGAGACCCAGTACTTC. Protein product: CASSYSRLAEETQYF.

The rearrangement links TRBV4-1 to TRBJ2-7; 8 bases map to TRBD1. Germline-derived CDR1 and CDR2 are MGHRA and YSYEKL. The CDR3 runs to 14 residues. Unmatched junction bases numbered 4, after V lost 4 bases and J lost 2 bases. The CDR3 region is CASSRDRGPYEQYF. CDR3 in DNA: TGCGCCAGCAGCCGTGACAGGGGCCCCTACGAGCAGTACTTC.

The V and J genes are TRBV3-1 (or the pseudogene TRBV3-2) and TRBJ2-3, with D hard to call. This CDR3 contains 15 residues. V lost 1 base to trimming and J lost 1 base, with 9 bases between them. The germline V gene has CDR1 LGHDT and CDR2 YNNKEL (reference sequence). DNA for the CDR3: TGTGCCAGCAGCCAAGCTAGTGTGGGCACAGATACGCAGTATTTT. Translation: CASSQASVGTDTQYF.

This sequence joins TRBV5-1 and TRBJ2-1; 14 bases line up with TRBD2. J was trimmed by 0 bases and V by 2 bases; bases with no gene match: 4. In germline, CDR1 is SGHRS, CDR2 YFSETQ. CDR3 length: 18 residues. The CDR3 region is CASSFSTSGGASYNEQFF. CDR3 bases: TGCGCCAGCAGCTTCTCGACTAGCGGGGGGGCCTCCTACAATGAGCAGTTCTTC.

This clone has more than one count but fewer than ten. The chain uses TRBV5-1 and TRBJ1-1; D is uncertain. Germline V CDR1 and CDR2: SGHRS, YFSETQ. The CDR3 has 13 amino acids. V was shortened by 4 bases and J by 2 bases, with 9 bases between the two germline ends. CDR3 DNA sequence: TGCGCCAGCAGCCCTGAGGGTAACACTGAAGCTTTCTTT. It encodes CASSPEGNTEAFF.

This chain joins TRBV4-1 and TRBJ2-3; the match to TRBD2 covers 13 bases. The CDR3 has 17 amino acids. Germline V gene sequence: CDR1 MGHRA, CDR2 YSYEKL. V lost 2 bases to trimming and J lost 8 bases; unmatched junction nucleotides: 10. CDR3 region: CASSQLGLAGPMVTQYF. CDR3 nucleotide sequence: TGCGCCAGCAGCCAACTGGGACTAGCGGGGCCAATGGTTACGCAGTATTTT.

The genes are TRBV9 and TRBJ2-7; 9 bases fit TRBD1. V shed 4 bases, J shed 3 bases, and the junction held 5 bases outside the gene matches. The CDR3 runs to 14 residues. CDR1 and CDR2 from the germline V gene are SGDLS and YYNGEE. The chain's CDR3 is CASSKDRGFYEQYF. The CDR3, as DNA: TGTGCCAGCAGCAAAGACAGGGGGTTCTACGAGCAGTACTTC.

CDR3 sequence: CASSPRAPSYGQGNLQETQYF. CDR3 bases: TGCGCCAGCAGCCCAAGGGCCCCTTCCTATGGACAGGGTAATCTCCAAGAGACCCAGTACTTC. This rearrangement joins TRBV5-1 to TRBJ2-5; TRBD1 matches at 8 bases. This CDR3 contains 21 residues. The germline V gene has CDR1 SGHRS and CDR2 YFSETQ. The V gene end was trimmed by 4 bases and the J gene end by 1 base; junction bases not matched to a gene: 24. Supplemented by reference TRBV5-1 and TRBJ2-5, the full variable domain reads KAGVTQTPRYLIKTRGQQVTLSCSPISGHRSVSWYQQTPGQGLQFLFEYFSETQRNKGNFPGRFSGRQFSNSRSEMNVSTLELGDSALYLCASSPRAPSYGQGNLQETQYFGPGTRLLVL.

J is TRBJ2-5 and V is TRBV18; the D gene is possibly TRBD2 (6 bases). V was clipped by 6 bases and J by 5 bases, with 13 bases between them. There are 13 residues in the CDR3. From germline, CDR1 is KGHSH and CDR2 LQKENI. The CDR3 DNA is TGTGCCAGCTCGGGGGGACTTTCCGAGACCCAGTACTTC. It yields the protein CASSGGLSETQYF.

The chain carries TRBV6-4 and TRBJ2-7; D is possibly TRBD1 (5 bases). The CDR3 contains 14 residues. Germline V gene sequence: CDR1 MRHNA, CDR2 SNTAGT. V lost 7 bases to trimming and J lost 2 bases, with 15 bases between them. The CDR3 nucleotides are TGTGCCAGCAACAGTGACAGCTCCACCTACGAGCAGTACTTC. It translates to CASNSDSSTYEQYF.

This chain connects TRBV30 to TRBJ1-2; no clear D. Germline V CDR1 and CDR2: GTSNPN, SVGIG (reference sequence). Trimming shortened V by 1 base and J by 0 bases, and 9 bases separated the two germline ends. The length of the CDR3 is 14 residues. The CDR3 coding sequence is TGTGCCTGGAGTGGGCACAACGCTAACTATGGCTACACCTTC. The encoded protein is CAWSGHNANYGYTF.

A few counts support this clone. The V call is TRBV2, the J call TRBJ2-3; perhaps TRBD1 as D (6 bases). The CDR3 length is 12 residues. The germline V gene encodes CDR1 SNHLY and CDR2 FYNNEI. V was trimmed by 10 bases and J by 3 bases, leaving 11 bases between them. The CDR3 loop reads CATKGGTDTQYF. CDR3 in DNA: TGTGCCACCAAAGGGGGAACAGATACGCAGTATTTT. The full variable domain, completed using reference TRBV2 and TRBJ2-3, is EPEVTQTPSHQVTQMGQEVILRCVPISNHLYFYWYRQILGQKVEFLVSFYNNEISEKSEIFDDQFSVERPDGSNFTLKIRSTKLEDSAMYFCATKGGTDTQYFGPGTRLTVL.